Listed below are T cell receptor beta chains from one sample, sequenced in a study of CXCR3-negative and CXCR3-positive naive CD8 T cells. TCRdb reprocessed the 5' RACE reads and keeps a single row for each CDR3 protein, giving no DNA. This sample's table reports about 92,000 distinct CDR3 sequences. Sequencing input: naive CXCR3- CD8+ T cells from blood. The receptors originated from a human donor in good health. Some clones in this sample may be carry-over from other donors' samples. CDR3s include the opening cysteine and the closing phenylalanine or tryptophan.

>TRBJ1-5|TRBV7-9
CASSLGTGGDQPQHF
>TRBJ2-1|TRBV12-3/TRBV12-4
CASTTQGPTYNEQFF
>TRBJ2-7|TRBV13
CASSLESGTGVYEQYF
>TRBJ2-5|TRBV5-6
CASSSTSGGAMIGQETQYF
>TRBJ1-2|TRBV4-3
CASSQDRRGSFTYGYTF
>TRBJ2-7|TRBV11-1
CASSLIPAGSSYEQYF
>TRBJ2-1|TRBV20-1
CSARGQNYNEQFF
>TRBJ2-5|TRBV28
CASSWTEETQYF
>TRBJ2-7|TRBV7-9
CASSLAGAGGLWYEQYF
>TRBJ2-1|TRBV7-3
CASSSIGGGYNEQFF
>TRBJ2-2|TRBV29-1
CSVEGFGGLNTGELFF
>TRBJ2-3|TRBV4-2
CASSQPQGAPDTQYF
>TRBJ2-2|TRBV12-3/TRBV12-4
CASSLLLGGLNTGELLF
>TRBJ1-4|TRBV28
CASSLSTGSGEKLFF
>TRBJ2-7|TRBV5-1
CASSLETSGGPYEQYF
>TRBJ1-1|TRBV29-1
CSVEDGGSEAFF
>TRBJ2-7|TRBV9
CASSPLGEYEQYF
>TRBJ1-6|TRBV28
CASSSLGYSPLHF
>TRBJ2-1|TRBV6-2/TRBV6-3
CASSYLSAGVGYNEQFF
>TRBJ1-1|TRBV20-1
CSASPSLNTEAFF
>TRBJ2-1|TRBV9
CASSVRGAEQFF
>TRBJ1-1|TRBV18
CASSPIGTGEAFF
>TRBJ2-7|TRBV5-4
CASSFPGDPYEQYF
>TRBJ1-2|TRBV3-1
CASSQAGVGYGYTF
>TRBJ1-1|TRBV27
CASSLSRGDTEAFF
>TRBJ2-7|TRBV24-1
CATSDFRTSGDSYEQYF
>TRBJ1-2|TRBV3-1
CASRDTLNLYYGYTF
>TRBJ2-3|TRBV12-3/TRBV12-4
CASSFAGATDTQYF
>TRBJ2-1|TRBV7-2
CASSLATGTISYNEQFF
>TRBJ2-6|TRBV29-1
CSVEWTDGSGANVLTF
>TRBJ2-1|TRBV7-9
CASSLTAGGVHEQFF
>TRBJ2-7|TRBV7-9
CASSFRGDEQYF
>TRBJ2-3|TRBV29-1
CSVEGGGPQYF
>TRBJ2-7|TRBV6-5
CASSYSPGDYEQYF
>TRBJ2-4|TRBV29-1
CSVDVTGANIQYF
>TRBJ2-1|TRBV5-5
CASSLELVGNEQFF
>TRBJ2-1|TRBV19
CASSIDSGGFSYNEQFF
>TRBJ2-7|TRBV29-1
CSVDTGISYEQYF
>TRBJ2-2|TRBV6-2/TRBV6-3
CASSPGQNTGELFF
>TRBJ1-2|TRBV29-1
CSVEDQANYGYTF
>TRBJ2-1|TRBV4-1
CASSQAPGPEGYNQQFF
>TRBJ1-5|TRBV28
CASSSPRDGVNQPQHF
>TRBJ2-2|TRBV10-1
CASTGWNTGELFF